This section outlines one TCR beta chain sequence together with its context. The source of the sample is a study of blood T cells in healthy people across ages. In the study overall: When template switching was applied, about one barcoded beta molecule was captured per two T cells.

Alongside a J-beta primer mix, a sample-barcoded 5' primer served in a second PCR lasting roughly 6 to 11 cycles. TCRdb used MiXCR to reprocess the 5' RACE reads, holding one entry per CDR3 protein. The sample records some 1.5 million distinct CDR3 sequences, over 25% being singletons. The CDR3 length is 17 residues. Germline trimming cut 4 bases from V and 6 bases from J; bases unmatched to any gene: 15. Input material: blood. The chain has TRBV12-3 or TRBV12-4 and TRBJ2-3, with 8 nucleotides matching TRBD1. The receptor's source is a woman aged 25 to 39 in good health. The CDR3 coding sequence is TGTGCCAGCAGTTCCCGGGCCTATTTACAGGGGGGCGATACGCAGTATTTT. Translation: CASSSRAYLQGGDTQYF.